Reported below is one TCR beta chain. Its antigen is as yet unknown. The data stem from a study of identical twins. Unique molecular identifiers were present on cDNA, and template switching added a universal primer site. TCRdb analysed the 5' RACE reads with MiXCR anew, one entry per CDR3 protein. The sample includes 450,000 or so distinct CDR3 sequences, 13% to 15% of them seen just once. This CDR3 has 13 amino acids. Trimming at V came to 2 bases and at J to 10 bases, leaving 8 bases not matched to a gene. Germline loops: CDR1 MNHEY, CDR2 SVGEGT. Study-wide results and limits: Abundant beta clonotypes from cord blood had fewer insertions, unlike memory repertoires, which showed none.

These data are also associated with another study on yellow fever vaccine responses in identical twins.

The chain couples TRBV6-2 or TRBV6-3 to TRBJ2-7; 7 bases agree with TRBD2. Sequenced: CD4+ T cells sorted from blood. This clonotype was obtained from a young woman in good health. This CDR3 is CASSYRSGGEQYF. The CDR3 DNA reads TGTGCCAGCAGTTACAGGTCGGGGGGAGAACAGTACTTC.